This T cell receptor beta chain originates from a study of cytomegalovirus exposure and HLA in healthy donors. Study-level findings and limits: The classifier reportedly diagnosed cytomegalovirus status with high specificity and sensitivity. Previous analysis showed most TCR beta V segments were productive about 87% or about 30% of the time. In a later analysis, a missense DCLRE1C variant was linked to TCR beta V- and J-gene trimming. Accurate predictions that matched the HLA-A and HLA-B alleles of most subjects were reportedly made from TCR beta sequences.

This CDR3 region has 14 residues. CDR1 and CDR2 (germline): LNHDA, SQIVND (reference sequence). After removal of 6 bases from V and 4 bases from J, the junction contained 6 bases not matched to a gene. This clone has only a few counts. The antigen remains undetermined. Vbeta (60) and Jbeta (13) primers were used in the PCR. Some clones are missing from TCRdb's copy, which holds only in-frame ones; the method was immunoSEQ multiplex PCR. This table holds 110,000 to 150,000 clones, around three quarters found once. Sequenced input: PBMCs. This clonotype was obtained from a woman in her fifties or sixties in good health and CMV-seropositive. J is TRBJ2-1 and V is TRBV19; 7 bases map to TRBD1. The CDR3 sequence: CASRRDSKYNEQFF. CDR3 in DNA: TGTGCCAGTAGACGGGACAGTAAATACAATGAGCAGTTCTTC.